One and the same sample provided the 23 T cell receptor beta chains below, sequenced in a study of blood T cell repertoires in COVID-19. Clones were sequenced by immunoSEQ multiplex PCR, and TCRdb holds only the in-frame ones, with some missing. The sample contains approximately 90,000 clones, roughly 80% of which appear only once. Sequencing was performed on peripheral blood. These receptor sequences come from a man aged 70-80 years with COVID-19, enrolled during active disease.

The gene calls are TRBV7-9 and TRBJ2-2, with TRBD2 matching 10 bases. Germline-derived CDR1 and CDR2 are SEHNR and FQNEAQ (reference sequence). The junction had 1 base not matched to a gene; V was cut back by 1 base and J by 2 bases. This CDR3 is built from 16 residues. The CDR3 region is CASSLELAGNTGELFF. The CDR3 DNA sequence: TGTGCCAGCAGCTTAGAACTAGCGGGAAACACCGGGGAGCTGTTTTTT.

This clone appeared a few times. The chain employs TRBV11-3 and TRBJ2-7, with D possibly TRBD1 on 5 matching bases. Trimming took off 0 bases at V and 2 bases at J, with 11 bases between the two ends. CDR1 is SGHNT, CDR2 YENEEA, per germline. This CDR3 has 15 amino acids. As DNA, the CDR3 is TGTGCCAGCAGCTTAGATGGGGCATCTCCCTACGAGCAGTACTTC. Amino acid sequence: CASSLDGASPYEQYF.

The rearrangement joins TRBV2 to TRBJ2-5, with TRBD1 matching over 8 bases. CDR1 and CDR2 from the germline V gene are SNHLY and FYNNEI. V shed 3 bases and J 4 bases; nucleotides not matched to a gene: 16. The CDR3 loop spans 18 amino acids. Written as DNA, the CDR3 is TGTGCCAGCAGTGAGCAGCTCACGGACAGGGCCTCAGGAGAGACCCAGTACTTC. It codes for CASSEQLTDRASGETQYF.

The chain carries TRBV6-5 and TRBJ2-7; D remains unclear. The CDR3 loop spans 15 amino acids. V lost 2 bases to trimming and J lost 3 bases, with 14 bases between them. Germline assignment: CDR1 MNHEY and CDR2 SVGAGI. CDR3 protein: CASSYSSLADYEQYF. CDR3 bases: TGTGCCAGCAGTTACAGTAGCCTTGCGGACTACGAGCAGTACTTC.

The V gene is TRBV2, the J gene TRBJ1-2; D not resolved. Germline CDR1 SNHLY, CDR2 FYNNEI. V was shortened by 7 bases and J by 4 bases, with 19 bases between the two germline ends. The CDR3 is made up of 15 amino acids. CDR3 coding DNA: TGTGCCAGCACCCCGAGGGCGGCGGGCGGCTATGGCTACACCTTC. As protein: CASTPRAAGGYGYTF.

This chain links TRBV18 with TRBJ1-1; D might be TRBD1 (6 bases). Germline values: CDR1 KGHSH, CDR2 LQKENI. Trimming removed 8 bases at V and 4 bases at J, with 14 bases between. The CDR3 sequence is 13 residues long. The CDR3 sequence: CASRGGGGTEAFF. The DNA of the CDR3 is TGTGCCAGCCGAGGGGGGGGCGGCACTGAAGCTTTCTTT.

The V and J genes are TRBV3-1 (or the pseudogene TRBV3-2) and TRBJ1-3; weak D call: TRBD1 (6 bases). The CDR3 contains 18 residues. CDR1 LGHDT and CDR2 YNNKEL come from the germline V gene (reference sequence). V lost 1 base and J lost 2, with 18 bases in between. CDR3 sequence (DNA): TGTGCCAGCAGCCAAGGTAGCTATACAGGGATGGCTGGAAACACCATATATTTT. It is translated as CASSQGSYTGMAGNTIYF.

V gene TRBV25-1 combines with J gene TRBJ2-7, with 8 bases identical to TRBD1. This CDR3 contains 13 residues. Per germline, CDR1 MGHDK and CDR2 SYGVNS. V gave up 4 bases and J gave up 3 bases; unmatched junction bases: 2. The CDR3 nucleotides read TGTGCCAGCAGTGTACAGGGGGGCTACGAGCAGTACTTC. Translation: CASSVQGGYEQYF.

CDR3 protein: CASSPDSSYNSPLHF. The CDR3 nucleotides are TGTGCCAGCAGTCCGGACAGCTCCTATAATTCACCCCTCCACTTT. The V and J genes are TRBV28 and TRBJ1-6; a possible D gene is TRBD1 (6 bases). Trimming took 5 bases from V and 0 from J, leaving 8 bases between them. Germline-derived CDR1 and CDR2 are MDHEN and SYDVKM. The CDR3 sequence is 15 residues long.

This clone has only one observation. In nucleotides, the CDR3 is TGTGCCATCAAAGGACAGACGAGCTCCTACGAGCAGTACTTC. Encoded protein: CAIKGQTSSYEQYF. The chain links TRBV10-3 to TRBJ2-7; D possibly corresponds to TRBD1 (6 bases). V was pared by 7 bases and J by 0 bases, with 13 bases between. From germline, CDR1 is ENHRY and CDR2 SYGVKD. The length of the CDR3 is 14 residues.

The CDR3 nucleotides read TGTGCCAGCAGCTTCTCGAGGAAGGGGGTAGGAGATGGCTCACCCCTCCACTTT. Its translation is CASSFSRKGVGDGSPLHF. The V gene is TRBV5-4, the J gene TRBJ1-6; TRBD1 might be the D (6 bases). The CDR3 sequence is 18 residues long. Trimming removed 2 bases at V and 10 bases at J, with 25 bases between. Germline CDR1 SGHNT, CDR2 YYREEE (reference sequence).

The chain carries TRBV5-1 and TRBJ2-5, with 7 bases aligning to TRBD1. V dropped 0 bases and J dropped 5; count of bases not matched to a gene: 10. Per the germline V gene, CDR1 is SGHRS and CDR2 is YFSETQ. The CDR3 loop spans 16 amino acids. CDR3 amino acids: CASSLAGDRVWETQYF. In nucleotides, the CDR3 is TGCGCCAGCAGCTTGGCCGGAGACAGGGTTTGGGAGACCCAGTACTTC.

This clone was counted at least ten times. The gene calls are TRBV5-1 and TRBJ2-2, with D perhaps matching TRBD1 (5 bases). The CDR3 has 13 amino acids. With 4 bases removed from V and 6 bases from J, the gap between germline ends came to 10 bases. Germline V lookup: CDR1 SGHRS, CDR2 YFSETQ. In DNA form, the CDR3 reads TGCGCCAGCAGCCCCCAGGGATCCGGGGAGCTGTTTTTT. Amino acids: CASSPQGSGELFF. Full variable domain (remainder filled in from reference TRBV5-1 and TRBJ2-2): KAGVTQTPRYLIKTRGQQVTLSCSPISGHRSVSWYQQTPGQGLQFLFEYFSETQRNKGNFPGRFSGRQFSNSRSEMNVSTLELGDSALYLCASSPQGSGELFFGEGSRLTVL.

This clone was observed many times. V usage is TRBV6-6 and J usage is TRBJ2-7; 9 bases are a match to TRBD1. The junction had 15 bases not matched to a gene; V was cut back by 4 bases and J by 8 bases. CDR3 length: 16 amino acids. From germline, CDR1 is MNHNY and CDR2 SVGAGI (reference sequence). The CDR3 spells CASSSTTGGGLSKQYF. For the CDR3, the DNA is TGTGCCAGCAGTTCAACAACAGGGGGCGGGCTGTCTAAGCAGTACTTC.

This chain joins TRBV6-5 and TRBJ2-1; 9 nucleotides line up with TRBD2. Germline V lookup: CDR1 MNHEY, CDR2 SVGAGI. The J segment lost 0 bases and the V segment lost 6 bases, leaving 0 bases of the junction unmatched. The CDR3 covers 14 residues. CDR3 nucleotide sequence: TGTGCCAGCAGAGCGGGGGGCTCCTACAATGAGCAGTTCTTC. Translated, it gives CASRAGGSYNEQFF.

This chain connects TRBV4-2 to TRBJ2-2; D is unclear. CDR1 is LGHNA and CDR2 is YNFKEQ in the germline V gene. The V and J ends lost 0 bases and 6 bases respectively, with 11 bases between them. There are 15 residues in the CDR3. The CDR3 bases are TGTGCCAGCAGCCAAGATTTTACCGAGGCCGGGGAGCTGTTTTTT. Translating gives CASSQDFTEAGELFF.

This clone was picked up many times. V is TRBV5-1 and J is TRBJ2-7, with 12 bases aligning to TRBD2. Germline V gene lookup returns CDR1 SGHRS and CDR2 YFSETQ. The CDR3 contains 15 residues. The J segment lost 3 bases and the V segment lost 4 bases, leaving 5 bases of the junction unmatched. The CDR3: CASSRTSGAYYEQYF. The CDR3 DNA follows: TGCGCCAGCAGCCGGACTAGCGGGGCGTACTACGAGCAGTACTTC.

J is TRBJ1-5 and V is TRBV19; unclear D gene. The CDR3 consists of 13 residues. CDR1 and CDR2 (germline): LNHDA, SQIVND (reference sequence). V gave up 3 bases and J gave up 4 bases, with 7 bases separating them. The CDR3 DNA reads TGTGCCAGTAGTATGCAGGTAAATCAGCCCCAGCATTTT. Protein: CASSMQVNQPQHF.

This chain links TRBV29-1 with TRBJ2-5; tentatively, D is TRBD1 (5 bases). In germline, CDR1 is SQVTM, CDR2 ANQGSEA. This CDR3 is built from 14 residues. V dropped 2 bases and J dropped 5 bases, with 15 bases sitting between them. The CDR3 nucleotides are TGCAGCGTTGAACCAACCAGGGTGGGGGAGACCCAGTACTTC. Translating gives CSVEPTRVGETQYF.

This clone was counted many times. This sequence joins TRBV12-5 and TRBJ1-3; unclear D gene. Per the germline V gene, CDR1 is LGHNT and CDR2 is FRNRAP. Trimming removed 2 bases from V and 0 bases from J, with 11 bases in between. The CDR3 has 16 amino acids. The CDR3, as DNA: TGTGCTAGTGGTTTGACTCCGATGAGCTCTGGAAACACCATATATTTT. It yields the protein CASGLTPMSSGNTIYF.

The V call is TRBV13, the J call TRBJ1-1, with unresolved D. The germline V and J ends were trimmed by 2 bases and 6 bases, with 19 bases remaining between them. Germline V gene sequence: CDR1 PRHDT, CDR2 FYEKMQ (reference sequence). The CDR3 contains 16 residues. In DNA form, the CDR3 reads TGTGCCAGCAGCTTAAGGTTCGTCCCTAGGCGGGCTGAAGCTTTCTTT. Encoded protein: CASSLRFVPRRAEAFF.

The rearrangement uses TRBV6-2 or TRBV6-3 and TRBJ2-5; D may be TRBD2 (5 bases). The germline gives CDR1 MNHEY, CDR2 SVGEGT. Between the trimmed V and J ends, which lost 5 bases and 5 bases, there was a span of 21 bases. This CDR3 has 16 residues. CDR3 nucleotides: TGTGCCAGCAGTATCCAGTCGGGGAAGGGTGGTGAGACCCAGTACTTC. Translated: CASSIQSGKGGETQYF.

The CDR3 region has the DNA TGTGCCAGCAGCTTAAGGCAGGGGTTCTCCTACGAGCAGTACTTC. Residues: CASSLRQGFSYEQYF. The chain recombines TRBV13 with TRBJ2-7, with D possibly TRBD1 on 6 matching bases. CDR3 length: 15 amino acids. Trimming shortened V by 2 bases and J by 0 bases, and 11 bases separated the two germline ends. CDR1 is PRHDT and CDR2 is FYEKMQ in the germline V gene (reference sequence).